This paragraph covers one TCR beta chain sequence. Its matching antigen is unknown. Here immunoSEQ multiplex PCR was the method, and the copy in TCRdb shows in-frame clones only, minus some. The sample consists of hundreds of thousands of clones, roughly 84% of them appearing once. This entry is derived from a study of cytomegalovirus exposure and HLA in healthy donors. Study background: The roughly 110 validation repertoires were produced on the same platform as the 700 or so repertoires of the first cohort. This was reported in a later analysis.

The V gene's germline CDR1 is SGHAT and CDR2 FQNNGV. Trimming took off 1 base at V and 5 bases at J, with 13 bases between the two ends. The CDR3 runs 15 residues. Regarding the study as a whole: Generally TCR sequences proved uncommon, though certain public TCRs appeared in numerous donors. The finding came from a later analysis; first-cohort TCR clusters tended to co-occur in the 110 or so validation repertoires.

The rearrangement joins TRBV11-2 to TRBJ2-3, with D possibly being TRBD1 (5 bases). The clonotype comes from a man younger than 35 in good health and CMV-seropositive. Sequencing used PBMCs. The CDR3 DNA sequence: TGTGCCAGCAGCTTAGTCGATCAGGGTGAAGATACGCAGTATTTT. This gives the protein CASSLVDQGEDTQYF.